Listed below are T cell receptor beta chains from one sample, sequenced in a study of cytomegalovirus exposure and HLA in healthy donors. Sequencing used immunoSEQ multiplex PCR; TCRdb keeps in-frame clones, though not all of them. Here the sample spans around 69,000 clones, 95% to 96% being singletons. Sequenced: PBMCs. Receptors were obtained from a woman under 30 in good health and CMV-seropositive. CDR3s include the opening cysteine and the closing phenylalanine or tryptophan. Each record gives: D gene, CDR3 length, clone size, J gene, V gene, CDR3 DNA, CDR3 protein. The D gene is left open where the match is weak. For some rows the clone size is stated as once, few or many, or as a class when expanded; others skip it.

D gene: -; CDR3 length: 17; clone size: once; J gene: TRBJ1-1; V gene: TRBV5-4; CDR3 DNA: TGTGCCAGCAGCTTGGGCCCTGGTGAGGGGGTGGAGACTGAAGCTTTCTTT; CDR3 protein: CASSLGPGEGVETEAFF
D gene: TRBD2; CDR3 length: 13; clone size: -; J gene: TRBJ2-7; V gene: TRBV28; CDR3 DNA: TGTGCCAGCTCACCTAGCGGGACCTACGAGCAGTACTTC; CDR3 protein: CASSPSGTYEQYF
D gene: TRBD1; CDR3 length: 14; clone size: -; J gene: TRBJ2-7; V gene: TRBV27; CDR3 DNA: TGTGCCAGCAGCCCCACAGGGGAGAACGACGAGCAGTACTTC; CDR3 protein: CASSPTGENDEQYF
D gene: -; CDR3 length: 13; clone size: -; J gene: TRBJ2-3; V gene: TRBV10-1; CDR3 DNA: TGCGCCAGTCCTGGGGAGTGGGGAGATACGCAGTATTTT; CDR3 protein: CASPGEWGDTQYF
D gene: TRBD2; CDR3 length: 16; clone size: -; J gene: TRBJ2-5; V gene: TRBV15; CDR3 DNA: TGTGCCACCAGCAGAGGGCGGACTAGCGGGAGCGAGACCCAGTACTTC; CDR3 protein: CATSRGRTSGSETQYF
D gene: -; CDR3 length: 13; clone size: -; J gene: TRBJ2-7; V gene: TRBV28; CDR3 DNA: TGTGCCAGCAGTTTCTCCCCCCCTAGTGAGCAGTACTTC; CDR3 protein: CASSFSPPSEQYF
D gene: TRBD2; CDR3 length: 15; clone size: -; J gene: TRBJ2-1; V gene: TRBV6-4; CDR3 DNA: TGTGCCAGCAATGACCAGCGGGAGGGCCATGGTGAGCAGTTCTTC; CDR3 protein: CASNDQREGHGEQFF
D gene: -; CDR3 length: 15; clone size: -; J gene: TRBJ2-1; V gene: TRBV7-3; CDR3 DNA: TGTGCCAGCAGCTTTAGCGTTAGCTCCTACAATGAGCAGTTCTTC; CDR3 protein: CASSFSVSSYNEQFF
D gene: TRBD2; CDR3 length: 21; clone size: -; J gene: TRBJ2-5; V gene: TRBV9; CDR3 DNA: TGTGCCAGCAGCGTAGGATTGTGGGGTAGCGGGCGGAAGAACGCTGTAGAGACCCAGTACTTC; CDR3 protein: CASSVGLWGSGRKNAVETQYF
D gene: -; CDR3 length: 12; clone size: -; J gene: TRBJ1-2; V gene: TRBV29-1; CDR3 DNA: TGCAGCGTTACCTCCCCGGGGGATGGCTACACCTTC; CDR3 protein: CSVTSPGDGYTF
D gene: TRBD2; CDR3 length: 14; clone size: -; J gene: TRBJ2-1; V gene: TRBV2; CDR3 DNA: TGTGCCAGCGCTGGACTAGCGGATTACAATGAGCAGTTCTTC; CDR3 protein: CASAGLADYNEQFF
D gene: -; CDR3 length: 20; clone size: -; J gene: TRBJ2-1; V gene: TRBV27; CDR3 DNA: TGTGCCAGCAGTCCCCCCGGGACAGGGTTGGGGGTAGCGGGATGGGATGAGCAGTTCTTC; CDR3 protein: CASSPPGTGLGVAGWDEQFF
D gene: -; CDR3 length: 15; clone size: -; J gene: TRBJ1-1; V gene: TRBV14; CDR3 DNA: TGTGCCAGCAGCCAGGCAGGCAGGTCAAGCACTGAAGCTTTCTTT; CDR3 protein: CASSQAGRSSTEAFF
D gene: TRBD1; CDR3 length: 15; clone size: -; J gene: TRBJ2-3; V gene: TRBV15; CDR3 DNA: TGTGCCACCAGCAGAGATCCCCGACAGGGGGATACGCAGTATTTT; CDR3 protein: CATSRDPRQGDTQYF
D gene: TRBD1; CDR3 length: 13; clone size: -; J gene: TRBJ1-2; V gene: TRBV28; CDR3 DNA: TGTGCCAGCAGCGGGGACAGGGGACTTGGCTACACCTTC; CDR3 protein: CASSGDRGLGYTF
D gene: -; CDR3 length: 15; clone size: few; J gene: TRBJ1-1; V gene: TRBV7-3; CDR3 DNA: TGTGCCAGCAGCTTGGGAGGGGGGGGGAACACTGAAGCTTTCTTT; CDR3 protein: CASSLGGGGNTEAFF
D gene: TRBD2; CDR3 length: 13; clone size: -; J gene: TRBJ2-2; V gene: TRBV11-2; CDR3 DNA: TGTGCCAGCAGCGGACTAGTGCGGTTGGGGCTGTTTTTT; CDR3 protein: CASSGLVRLGLFF
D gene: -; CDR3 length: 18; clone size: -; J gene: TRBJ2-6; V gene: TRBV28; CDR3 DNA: TGTGCCAGCAGTCTACCGGGAGCAGGGCCCTCTGGGGCCAACGTCCTGACTTTC; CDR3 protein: CASSLPGAGPSGANVLTF
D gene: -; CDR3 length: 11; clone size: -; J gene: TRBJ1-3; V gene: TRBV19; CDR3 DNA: TGTGCCAGTGCCAGCGGCCCCACCATATATTTT; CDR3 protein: CASASGPTIYF
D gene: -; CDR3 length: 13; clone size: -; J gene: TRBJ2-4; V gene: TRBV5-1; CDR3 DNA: TGCGCCAGCAGCCGGACAGATAAAAACATTCAGTACTTC; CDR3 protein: CASSRTDKNIQYF
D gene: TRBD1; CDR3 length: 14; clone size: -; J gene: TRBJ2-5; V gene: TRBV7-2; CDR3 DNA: TGTGCCAGCAGCTCCAGACAGGGGGGGGAGACCCAGTACTTC; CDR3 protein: CASSSRQGGETQYF
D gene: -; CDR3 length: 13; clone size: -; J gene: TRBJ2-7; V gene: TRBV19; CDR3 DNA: TGTGCCAGTAGTACCACAGGGAACTACGAGCAGTACTTC; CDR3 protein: CASSTTGNYEQYF
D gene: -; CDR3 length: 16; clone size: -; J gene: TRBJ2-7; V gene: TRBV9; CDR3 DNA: TGTGCCAGCAGCCCACTTTCAAGTGGGGGCTTGAGCGAGCAGTACTTC; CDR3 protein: CASSPLSSGGLSEQYF
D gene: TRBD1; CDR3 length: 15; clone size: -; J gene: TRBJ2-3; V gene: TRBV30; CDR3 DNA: TGTGCCTGGGGGAACAGGGGGCTTGGCACAGATACGCAGTATTTT; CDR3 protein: CAWGNRGLGTDTQYF
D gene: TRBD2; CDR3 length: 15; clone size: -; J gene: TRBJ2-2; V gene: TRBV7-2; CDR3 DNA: TGTGCCAGCAGCACCTTAGCGGGAGCCACCGGGGAGCTGTTTTTT; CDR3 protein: CASSTLAGATGELFF
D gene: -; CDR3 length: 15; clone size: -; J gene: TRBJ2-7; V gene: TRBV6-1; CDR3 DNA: TGTGCCAGCAGTGAAGCTGAGGAGGGGCCCTACGAGCAGTACTTC; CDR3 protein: CASSEAEEGPYEQYF
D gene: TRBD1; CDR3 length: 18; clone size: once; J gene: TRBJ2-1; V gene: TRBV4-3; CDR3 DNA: TGCGCCAGCAGCCAAGATCCGGGCTCGACAGGGCCCTACAATGAGCAGTTCTTC; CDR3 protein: CASSQDPGSTGPYNEQFF
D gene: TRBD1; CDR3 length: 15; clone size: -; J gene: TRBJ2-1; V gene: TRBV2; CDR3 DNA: TGTGCCAGCAAGCCACAGGGACAGGGTGGGTATGAGCAGTTCTTC; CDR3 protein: CASKPQGQGGYEQFF
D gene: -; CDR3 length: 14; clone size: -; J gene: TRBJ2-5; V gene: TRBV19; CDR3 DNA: TGTGCCAGTAGTATCGGTCAGGGATCGGAGACCCAGTACTTC; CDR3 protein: CASSIGQGSETQYF
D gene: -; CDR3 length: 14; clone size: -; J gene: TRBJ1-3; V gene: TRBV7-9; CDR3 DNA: TGTGCCAGCAGCCCAACGGCGGCCTCCAACACCATATATTTT; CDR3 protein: CASSPTAASNTIYF
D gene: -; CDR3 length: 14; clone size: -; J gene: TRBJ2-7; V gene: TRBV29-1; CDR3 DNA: TGCAGCGCCCGGGATTGGACGGGCTCCTACGAGCAGTACTTC; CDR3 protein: CSARDWTGSYEQYF
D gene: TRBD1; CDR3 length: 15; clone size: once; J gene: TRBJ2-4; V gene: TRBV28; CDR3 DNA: TGTGCCAGCAGTTCATACAGACAGGGACAAAACATTCAGTACTTC; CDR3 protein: CASSSYRQGQNIQYF
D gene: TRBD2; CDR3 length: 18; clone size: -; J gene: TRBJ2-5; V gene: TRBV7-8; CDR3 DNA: TGTGCCAGCAGCTTAGCAGGACTAGCGGGAGGGCAAGAAAAGACCCAGTACTTC; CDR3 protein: CASSLAGLAGGQEKTQYF
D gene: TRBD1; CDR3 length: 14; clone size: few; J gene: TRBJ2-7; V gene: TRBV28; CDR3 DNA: TGTGCCAGCAGCTTGGACAGGGGGGACTACGAGCAGTACTTC; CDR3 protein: CASSLDRGDYEQYF
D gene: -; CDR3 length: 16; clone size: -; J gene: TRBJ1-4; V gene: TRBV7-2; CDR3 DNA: TGTGCCAGCAGCTCCGCCCGGAGAGGGGGAAGTGAAAAACTGTTTTTT; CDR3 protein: CASSSARRGGSEKLFF
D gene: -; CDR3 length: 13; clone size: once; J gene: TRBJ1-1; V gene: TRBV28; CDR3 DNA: TGTGCCAGCAGACGGCCCGGGGACACTGAAGCTTTCTTT; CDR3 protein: CASRRPGDTEAFF
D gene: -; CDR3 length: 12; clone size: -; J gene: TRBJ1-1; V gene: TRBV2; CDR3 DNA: TGTGCCAGCAGCGACTCGAACACTGAAGCTTTCTTT; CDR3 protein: CASSDSNTEAFF
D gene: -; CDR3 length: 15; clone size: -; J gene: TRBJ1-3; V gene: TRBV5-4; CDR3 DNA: TGTGCCAGCAGCTTGGGGGGGCGTGCCGGAAACACCATATATTTT; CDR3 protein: CASSLGGRAGNTIYF
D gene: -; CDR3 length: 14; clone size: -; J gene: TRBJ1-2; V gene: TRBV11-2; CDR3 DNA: TGTGCCAGCAGCTTAGAACCGGGGGTCTATGGCTACACCTTC; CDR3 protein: CASSLEPGVYGYTF
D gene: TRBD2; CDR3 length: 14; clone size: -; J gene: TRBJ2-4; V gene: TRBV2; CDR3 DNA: TGTGCCAGCAGAGGCGTAGCGGGAGAGCACATTCAGTACTTC; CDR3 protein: CASRGVAGEHIQYF
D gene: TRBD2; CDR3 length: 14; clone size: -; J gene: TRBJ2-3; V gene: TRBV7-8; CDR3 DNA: TGTGCCAGCAGCCCGAGACTAGCCGGAGATACGCAGTATTTT; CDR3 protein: CASSPRLAGDTQYF
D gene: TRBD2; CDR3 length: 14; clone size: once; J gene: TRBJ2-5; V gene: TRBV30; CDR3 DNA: TGTGCCTGGAGTCCACCGGGACTAGAAGAGACCCAGTACTTC; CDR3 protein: CAWSPPGLEETQYF
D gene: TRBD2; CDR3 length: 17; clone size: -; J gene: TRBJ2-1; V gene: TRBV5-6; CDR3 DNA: TGTGCCAGCAGCATCGGACTAGCGGGAGTAGTCTACAATGAGCAGTTCTTC; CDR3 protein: CASSIGLAGVVYNEQFF
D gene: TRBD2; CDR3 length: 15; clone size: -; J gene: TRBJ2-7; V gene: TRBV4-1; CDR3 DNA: TGCGCCAGCAGCCGTGGAGGACTAGCGGGACGCGAGCAGTACTTC; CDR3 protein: CASSRGGLAGREQYF
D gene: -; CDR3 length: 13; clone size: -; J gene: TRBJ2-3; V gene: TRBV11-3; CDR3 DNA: TGTGCCAGCAGCTTAGAGGAGGGAGATACGCAGTATTTT; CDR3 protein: CASSLEEGDTQYF
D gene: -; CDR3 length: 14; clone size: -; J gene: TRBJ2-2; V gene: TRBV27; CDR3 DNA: TGTGCCAGCAGTTTCATAGCGAACACCGGGGAGCTGTTTTTT; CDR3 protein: CASSFIANTGELFF
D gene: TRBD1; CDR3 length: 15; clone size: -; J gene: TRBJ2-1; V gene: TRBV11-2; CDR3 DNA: TGTGCCAGCACCCTCCGAGACAGGGAAGCCAATGAGCAGTTCTTC; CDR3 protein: CASTLRDREANEQFF